Shown below are 4 T cell receptor beta chains from a single sample sequenced in a study of blood T cell repertoires in COVID-19. The protocol was immunoSEQ multiplex PCR, while the TCRdb copy is restricted to in-frame clones and leaves out a portion. The sample lists over 150,000 clones, 89% occurring once. The sequencing input was peripheral blood. All receptors derive from a man younger than 35 who had recovered from COVID-19.

This clone has only one observation. This sequence joins TRBV2 and TRBJ1-3, with D possibly matching TRBD1 (5 bases). Looked up from germline, CDR1 is SNHLY and CDR2 is FYNNEI. The germline V and J ends were trimmed by 0 bases and 6 bases, with 12 bases remaining between them. CDR3 length: 15 residues. The CDR3 DNA reads TGTGCCAGCAGTGAAGCCCAGGGTATTACAAACACCATATATTTT. It specifies CASSEAQGITNTIYF.

This rearrangement joins TRBV19 to TRBJ2-1, with D unresolved. This CDR3 is 15 amino acids long. In germline, CDR1 is LNHDA, CDR2 SQIVND (reference sequence). Trimming stripped 0 bases from V and 3 bases from J, with 9 bases between. DNA of the CDR3: TGTGCCAGTAGTATAGATGGCGGCTTCTACAATGAGCAGTTCTTC. Its protein is CASSIDGGFYNEQFF.

V gene TRBV7-9 combines with J gene TRBJ2-7, with TRBD2 as a possible D gene (7 bases). The V end was cut by 5 bases, the J end by 3 bases, with 17 bases between. The CDR3 consists of 15 residues. Germline values: CDR1 SEHNR, CDR2 FQNEAQ (reference sequence). The CDR3 DNA follows: TGTGCCAGCAGCCCCTTGGGAGGGGGAGGCTACGAGCAGTACTTC. Protein sequence: CASSPLGGGGYEQYF.

The chain is built from TRBV9 and TRBJ1-1, with TRBD1 as a possible D gene (5 bases). CDR3 length equals 15 residues. The V and J ends lost 0 bases and 0 bases respectively, with 9 bases between them. Looked up from germline, CDR1 is SGDLS and CDR2 is YYNGEE. Here the CDR3 reads CASSVEAGLNTEAFF. The CDR3 DNA sequence: TGTGCCAGCAGCGTAGAGGCAGGGTTGAACACTGAAGCTTTCTTT.